This T cell receptor (beta chain) was captured by sequencing in a study of T cell responses to AZD1222 COVID-19 vaccine. Study-wide results and caveats: An increase in Spike-specific TCR breadth and depth was observed after two AZD1222 doses. In the spike-specific TCR repertoire, nearly half reportedly target unmutated variant regions. The number of AZD1222 recipients seropositive at baseline was only 5 to 7.

CDR1 LGHNA and CDR2 YSLEER come from the germline V gene. Trimming pared 4 bases from V and 0 bases from J, leaving 9 bases between. This CDR3 contains 15 residues. In regard to this clone: Its antigen is as yet unknown.

The repertoire was sequenced with immunoSEQ multiplex PCR; TCRdb's copy has only in-frame clones and lacks some. The sample has 100,000 to 150,000 clones, approximately 92% seen once; the top ten hold roughly 1%. The sequences come from peripheral blood, collected 28 days after the second AZD1222 dose. The origin of this receptor is an adult who received the AZD1222 COVID-19 vaccine. This chain connects TRBV4-3 to TRBJ2-2; the D is unclear. The CDR3 spells CASSRAVPNTGELFF. In DNA, the CDR3 is TGCGCCAGCAGCCGGGCGGTCCCGAACACCGGGGAGCTGTTTTTT.